The subject of this entry is one TCR beta chain. The method was immunoSEQ multiplex PCR; TCRdb's version includes in-frame clones alone and lacks a portion of them. The sample yields 150,000 to 200,000 clones, approximately 80% seen once. The entry originates in a study of blood T cell repertoires in COVID-19. With V trimmed by 6 bases and J by 10 bases, 11 bases remained unmatched. There are 15 residues in the CDR3. Germline-derived CDR1 and CDR2 are MNHEY and SMNVEV (reference sequence). Sequenced material: peripheral blood. This sequence was found in a woman between 35 and 50 years old with COVID-19, enrolled during active disease. The genes are TRBV27 and TRBJ2-1, with TRBD2 matching 11 bases. DNA for the CDR3: TGTGCCAGCAGCCTGGGGACTAGCGGCAGGCGGGAGCAGTTCTTC. Its translation is CASSLGTSGRREQFF.